This T cell receptor beta chain appears in the sequencing data of a study of response to subunit inactivated influenza vaccine (dated by TCRdb to the late 2010s). A note on the overall study: Deep quantitative T cell receptor repertoire profiling was used in the study to track responses to a trivalent subunit inactivated influenza vaccine. What the work shows at the level of the full study, not this receptor alone: According to the authors, only a limited number of new T cells may be recruited by each seasonal influenza vaccination.

Trimming removed 0 bases from V and 6 bases from J; the gene matches leave 3 bases unexplained. The CDR3 has 15 amino acids, counting the end cysteine and phenylalanine. The CDR3 DNA has 45 bases and is translated from base 1. The germline V gene (reference sequence) yields LNHNV for CDR1 and YYDKDF for CDR2. This clonotype was observed a handful of times. Its antigen is still unknown. One base away there is no much larger clone; base qualities are not given. The library was obtained by RT-PCR. TCRdb lists the instrument as Illumina HiSeq 2500. TCRdb passed the public sequencing reads through fastp at Q25 and MiXCR, retaining productive beta sequences. CDR3 protein duplicates are merged, each entry listing the most common genes and DNA. The sample has 550,000 to 650,000 distinct CDR3 sequences on record, 12% of them singletons. Around 9.6% of the sample belongs to the ten largest clones.

The receptor comes from a man in his fifties who received an inactivated influenza vaccine. Donor details come from another sample of the same person, matched by shared clones. The source was PBMCs from blood, collected on the day of vaccination. The rearrangement combines TRBV15 with TRBJ2-2, and TRBD2 aligns with 8 junction nucleotides. The nucleotides are TGTGCCACCAGCAGAGAAACTAGCGGTCCCGGGGAGCTGTTTTTT. Its amino acids are CATSRETSGPGELFF.